This T cell receptor beta chain derives from a study of control samples from healthy donors and cancer patients. Repertoires were generated with immunoSEQ multiplex PCR, while TCRdb's copy carries only in-frame clones and drops some. The repertoire holds 70,000 to 85,000 clones, with roughly nine tenths as singletons. Germline-derived CDR1 and CDR2 are MNHEY and SMNVEV (reference sequence). This CDR3 is built from 11 residues. Deletions cut 9 bases from V and 7 bases from J, with 12 bases between. The clonotype comes from a man over 45 in good health. The chain carries TRBV27 and TRBJ1-1, with no clear D. The sequenced material came from blood. The CDR3, as DNA: TGTGCCAGTGGAGACACAAATGAAGCTTTCTTT. The encoded protein is CASGDTNEAFF.